This T cell receptor (beta chain) was sequenced for a study of T cell clones after liver transplantation. Data came from immunoSEQ multiplex PCR; TCRdb stores just in-frame clones and leaves some out. The sample records tens of thousands of clones, 80% to 85% being singletons. This clonotype originated in a human patient who received a liver transplant. Some T cells may be the graft donor's. This specimen was CD4+ T cells from blood, taken almost 47 months after liver transplant.

CDR3 amino acids: CASSLSSVTGELFF. Here the CDR3 DNA reads TGTGCCAGCAGTTTATCGTCAGTAACCGGGGAGCTGTTTTTT. The V and J genes are TRBV27 and TRBJ2-2; D unclear. The ends were cut back, 0 bases at V and 5 bases at J, with 7 bases in the middle. Germline V lookup: CDR1 MNHEY, CDR2 SMNVEV (reference sequence). This CDR3 has 14 residues.